This T cell receptor (beta chain) was documented in a study of cytomegalovirus exposure and HLA in healthy donors. Notes on the study in general: One cluster of highly shared sequence variants probably arose as a sequencing artifact.

Primers for the PCR totalled 60 Vbeta and 13 Jbeta. Data came from immunoSEQ multiplex PCR; TCRdb stores just in-frame clones and leaves some out. The sample shows approximately 270,000 clones, roughly 80% of them seen only once. The CDR3 runs to 13 residues. V was pared by 6 bases and J by 6 bases, with 9 bases between. The germline V gene encodes CDR1 SGHVS and CDR2 FQNEAQ. With regard to this clone: The target antigen is unknown.

Specimen: PBMCs. This TCR was sampled from a girl aged 2-9 years in good health and CMV-seronegative. The genes are TRBV7-8 and TRBJ1-6; D not resolved. Written as DNA, the CDR3 is TGTGCCAGCAGTTTACAGTCTAATTCACCCCTCCACTTT. Translated: CASSLQSNSPLHF.